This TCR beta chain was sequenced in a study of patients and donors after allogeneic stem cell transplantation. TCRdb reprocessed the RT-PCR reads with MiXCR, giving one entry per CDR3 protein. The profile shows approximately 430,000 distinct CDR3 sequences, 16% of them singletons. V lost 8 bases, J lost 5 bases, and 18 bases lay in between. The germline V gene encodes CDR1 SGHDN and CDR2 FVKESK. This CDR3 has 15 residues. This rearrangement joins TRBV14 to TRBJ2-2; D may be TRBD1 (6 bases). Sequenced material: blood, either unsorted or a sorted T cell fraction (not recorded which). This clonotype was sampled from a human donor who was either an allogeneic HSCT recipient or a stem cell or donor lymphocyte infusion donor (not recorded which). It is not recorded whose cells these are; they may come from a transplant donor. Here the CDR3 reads CASAAGRGHTGELFF. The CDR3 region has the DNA TGTGCCAGCGCCGCGGGCAGGGGCCATACCGGGGAGCTGTTTTTT.